This T cell receptor (beta chain) was sequenced in a study of T cell responses to AZD1222 COVID-19 vaccine. Across the study: Researchers grouped second doses given at about 4 or about 12 weeks into one pool. Study outcomes and limitations: Samples come after the peak T cell response, not at day 14. Close to half of spike-specific TCRs reportedly recognize unmutated variant regions. A mostly white British donor set with more females was recruited, and clonal diversity was possibly underestimated.

Note on this clone: Its specificity is unknown. The DNA is left out, because the CDR3 cannot be placed on it with certainty; the CDR3 is given as TCRdb lists it.

Repertoires were generated with immunoSEQ multiplex PCR, while TCRdb's copy carries only in-frame clones and drops some. The sample carries 130,000 or so clones, less than 95% recorded once. The sequence was obtained from an adult in good health. Sequenced here: peripheral blood, sampled on day 0 of AZD1222 vaccination.

The CDR3 protein is CASSSSSSGRAFNEQFF. V and J are TRBV28 and TRBJ2-1; TRBD2 is taken as the D call from the table, unchecked against the DNA. The CDR3 has 17 residues if both end residues are counted. Per the germline V gene, CDR1 is MDHEN and CDR2 is SYDVKM.